The rows below give T cell receptor beta chains drawn from one sample of a study of PD-1 blockade in classical Hodgkin lymphoma. Using immunoSEQ multiplex PCR, the repertoire was profiled, and TCRdb retains in-frame clones only, with some absent. Counted here are roughly 21,000 clones, around 79% occurring once; the ten biggest clones make up 15% to 20%. The sample was peripheral blood mononuclear cells (PBMCs), taken before the fourth cycle of nivolumab. The origin of the receptors is a human donor with classical Hodgkin lymphoma. CDR3s include the opening cysteine and the closing phenylalanine or tryptophan. A D gene is named only where the DNA matches it firmly. Rows give clone size only sometimes, using once, few, many, or a class for an expanded clone.

v_call	clone_size	d_call	j_call	cdr3_aa	cdr3_nt
TRBV18	NA	NA	TRBJ2-1	CASSALGVSGGEQFF	TGTGCCAGCTCCGCCCTCGGGGTCTCAGGTGGGGAGCAGTTCTTC
TRBV5-1	NA	NA	TRBJ2-7	CASSLFAGAHSYKQYF	TGCGCCAGCAGCCTCTTCGCGGGGGCTCACTCCTACAAGCAGTACTTC
TRBV5-1	NA	TRBD2	TRBJ2-4	CASSQNPGLAGGDKNIQYF	TGCGCCAGCAGCCAAAATCCGGGACTAGCGGGAGGGGACAAAAACATTCAGTACTTC
TRBV15	NA	NA	TRBJ2-3	CATSSLGIRTDTQYF	TGTGCCACCAGCAGCCTGGGCATACGCACAGATACGCAGTATTTT
TRBV30	NA	NA	TRBJ2-7	CAWSRIFSYEQYF	TGTGCCTGGAGTCGGATATTCTCCTACGAGCAGTACTTC
TRBV19	NA	NA	TRBJ2-5	CASSMEQGYRETQYF	TGTGCCAGTAGTATGGAACAGGGTTATCGAGAGACCCAGTACTTC
TRBV5-6	few	TRBD2	TRBJ2-5	CASSLVWSSGSPQETQYF	TGTGCCAGCAGCTTGGTTTGGTCTAGCGGATCTCCCCAAGAGACCCAGTACTTC
TRBV4-1	NA	NA	TRBJ1-3	CASSQFEIGNTIYF	TGCGCCAGCAGCCAATTTGAGATTGGAAACACCATATATTTT
TRBV7-2	NA	NA	TRBJ2-7	CASSLALSYEQYF	TGTGCCAGCAGCTTAGCCCTGTCCTACGAGCAGTACTTC
TRBV6-4	NA	NA	TRBJ2-1	CASSLPYNEQFF	TGTGCCAGCAGCCTTCCCTACAATGAGCAGTTCTTC
TRBV5-4	NA	NA	TRBJ2-5	CASSPETDKGQETQYF	TGTGCCAGCAGCCCTGAGACAGACAAGGGGCAAGAGACCCAGTACTTC
TRBV7-9	medium-sized	NA	TRBJ1-3	CASIKLDTSGNTIYF	TGTGCCAGCATCAAACTTGACACCTCTGGAAACACCATATATTTT
TRBV10-3	NA	NA	TRBJ2-2	CAISEDGGGELFF	TGTGCCATCAGTGAGGATGGGGGAGGGGAGCTGTTTTTT
TRBV28	once	NA	TRBJ2-3	CASMYAAQSYTDTQYF	TGTGCCAGCATGTATGCGGCTCAATCGTACACAGATACGCAGTATTTT
TRBV28	NA	NA	TRBJ2-2	CASSLTYWGGGELFF	TGTGCCAGCAGTTTAACCTACTGGGGTGGCGGGGAGCTGTTTTTT
TRBV14	medium-sized	NA	TRBJ1-1	CASSLRGNTEAFF	TGTGCCAGCAGCCTCCGGGGGAACACTGAAGCTTTCTTT
TRBV11-2	NA	NA	TRBJ2-5	CASSLTTQRGETQYF	TGTGCCAGCAGCTTAACGACCCAAAGAGGAGAGACCCAGTACTTC
TRBV27	few	NA	TRBJ2-5	CASSPLAGSAETQYF	TGTGCCAGCAGTCCGTTGGCAGGGTCGGCAGAGACCCAGTACTTC